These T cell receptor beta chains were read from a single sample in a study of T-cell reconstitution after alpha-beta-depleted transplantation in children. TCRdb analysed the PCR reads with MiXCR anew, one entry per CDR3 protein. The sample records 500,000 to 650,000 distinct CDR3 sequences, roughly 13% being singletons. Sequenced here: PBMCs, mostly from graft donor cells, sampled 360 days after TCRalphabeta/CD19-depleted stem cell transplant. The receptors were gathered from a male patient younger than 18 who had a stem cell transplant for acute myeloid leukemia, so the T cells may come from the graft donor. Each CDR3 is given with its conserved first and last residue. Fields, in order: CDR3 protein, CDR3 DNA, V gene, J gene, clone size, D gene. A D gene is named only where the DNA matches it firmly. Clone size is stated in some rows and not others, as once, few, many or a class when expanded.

cdr3_aa: CASSLAAAEQYF
cdr3_nt: TGTGCCAGCAGCTTGGCGGCAGCCGAGCAGTACTTC
v_call: TRBV5-8
j_call: TRBJ2-7
clone_size: few
d_call: .

cdr3_aa: CASISWAGRRDNVARGETQYF
cdr3_nt: TGTGCCAGCATAAGTTGGGCGGGGCGACGGGACAACGTCGCTCGGGGAGAGACCCAGTACTTC
v_call: TRBV28
j_call: TRBJ2-5
clone_size: .
d_call: .

cdr3_aa: CSARSAGSQETQYF
cdr3_nt: TGCAGTGCTAGATCCGCGGGGTCCCAAGAGACCCAGTACTTC
v_call: TRBV20-1
j_call: TRBJ2-5
clone_size: few
d_call: .

cdr3_aa: CASSRPPRTGFTGELFF
cdr3_nt: TGTGCCAGCAGCCGCCCACCTCGCACGGGCTTCACCGGGGAGCTGTTTTTT
v_call: TRBV4-2
j_call: TRBJ2-2
clone_size: .
d_call: .

cdr3_aa: CASRRAFGTGDNQPQHF
cdr3_nt: TGTGCCAGTAGGAGGGCTTTCGGGACAGGGGACAATCAGCCCCAGCATTTT
v_call: TRBV19
j_call: TRBJ1-5
clone_size: few
d_call: TRBD1

cdr3_aa: CASRVSAQGAGTQYF
cdr3_nt: TGTGCCAGCAGAGTTTCGGCGCAGGGGGCAGGGACCCAGTACTTC
v_call: TRBV12-3/TRBV12-4
j_call: TRBJ2-5
clone_size: few
d_call: TRBD1

cdr3_aa: CASSPLVNSPLHF
cdr3_nt: TGTGCCAGCTCACCACTAGTAAATTCACCCCTCCACTTT
v_call: TRBV18
j_call: TRBJ1-6
clone_size: .
d_call: .

cdr3_aa: CASSPIAGNPSDTQYF
cdr3_nt: TGTGCCAGCAGTCCGATAGCGGGAAATCCTTCAGATACGCAGTATTTT
v_call: TRBV28
j_call: TRBJ2-3
clone_size: .
d_call: TRBD2

cdr3_aa: CASSQTSWVYNEQFF
cdr3_nt: TGCGCCAGCAGCCAAACTAGCTGGGTCTACAATGAGCAGTTCTTC
v_call: TRBV4-1
j_call: TRBJ2-1
clone_size: many
d_call: .

cdr3_aa: CASSSVYPYNEQFF
cdr3_nt: TGTGCCAGCAGCTCCGTCTACCCCTACAATGAGCAGTTCTTC
v_call: TRBV7-2
j_call: TRBJ2-1
clone_size: many
d_call: .

cdr3_aa: CASSFPIGFGYEQYF
cdr3_nt: TGTGCCAGCAGTTTCCCGATTGGGTTCGGATACGAGCAGTACTTC
v_call: TRBV28
j_call: TRBJ2-7
clone_size: many
d_call: .

cdr3_aa: CSVDEGNTGELFF
cdr3_nt: TGCAGCGTTGATGAGGGGAACACCGGGGAGCTGTTTTTT
v_call: TRBV29-1
j_call: TRBJ2-2
clone_size: many
d_call: .

cdr3_aa: CSVGPSYEQYF
cdr3_nt: TGCAGCGTCGGGCCCTCCTACGAGCAGTACTTC
v_call: TRBV29-1
j_call: TRBJ2-7
clone_size: many
d_call: .

cdr3_aa: CASSELGVGTSGRSLKAQYF
cdr3_nt: TGTGCCAGCAGTGAGCTCGGGGTCGGGACTAGCGGGCGCTCCCTAAAAGCGCAGTATTTT
v_call: TRBV2
j_call: TRBJ2-3
clone_size: .
d_call: TRBD2

cdr3_aa: CARGGGRGSRSSYNEQFF
cdr3_nt: TGTGCCCGGGGGGGGGGCAGGGGTTCACGTAGCTCCTACAATGAGCAGTTCTTC
v_call: TRBV30
j_call: TRBJ2-1
clone_size: .
d_call: TRBD2

cdr3_aa: CASSDGQAGFYEQYF
cdr3_nt: TGCGCCAGCAGCGACGGACAAGCAGGGTTTTACGAGCAGTACTTC
v_call: TRBV5-1
j_call: TRBJ2-7
clone_size: .
d_call: .

cdr3_aa: CASSPRGTSDSPLHF
cdr3_nt: TGTGCCAGCAGTCCCCGAGGGACTTCGGATTCACCCCTCCACTTT
v_call: TRBV12-3/TRBV12-4
j_call: TRBJ1-6
clone_size: few
d_call: .

cdr3_aa: CASNQDYRNYNEQFF
cdr3_nt: TGTGCCAGTAACCAGGACTACCGGAACTACAATGAGCAGTTCTTC
v_call: TRBV19
j_call: TRBJ2-1
clone_size: few
d_call: .

cdr3_aa: CSVDRGQGAYEQYF
cdr3_nt: TGCAGCGTTGATAGGGGACAGGGGGCCTACGAGCAGTACTTC
v_call: TRBV29-1
j_call: TRBJ2-7
clone_size: many
d_call: TRBD1

cdr3_aa: CSVDPPQGALFGYTF
cdr3_nt: TGCAGCGTTGACCCCCCACAGGGGGCCCTTTTTGGCTACACCTTC
v_call: TRBV29-1
j_call: TRBJ1-2
clone_size: .
d_call: TRBD1

cdr3_aa: CASSLSRLDTGELFF
cdr3_nt: TGTGCCAGCAGTTTAAGTAGGCTCGACACCGGGGAGCTGTTTTTT
v_call: TRBV28
j_call: TRBJ2-2
clone_size: .
d_call: .

cdr3_aa: CASSPWRLAGFGNEQFF
cdr3_nt: TGTGCCAGCAGTCCCTGGAGACTAGCGGGGTTTGGGAATGAGCAGTTCTTC
v_call: TRBV27
j_call: TRBJ2-1
clone_size: few
d_call: TRBD2

cdr3_aa: CASRTSAETQYF
cdr3_nt: TGTGCCAGTCGGACTAGCGCGGAGACCCAGTACTTC
v_call: TRBV19
j_call: TRBJ2-5
clone_size: .
d_call: TRBD2

cdr3_aa: CSARISLAKNIQYF
cdr3_nt: TGCAGTGCTAGAATTAGCTTAGCCAAAAACATTCAGTACTTC
v_call: TRBV20-1
j_call: TRBJ2-4
clone_size: .
d_call: .

cdr3_aa: CSARDWTGAHEQYF
cdr3_nt: TGCAGTGCTAGAGATTGGACAGGGGCTCACGAGCAGTACTTC
v_call: TRBV20-1
j_call: TRBJ2-7
clone_size: few
d_call: TRBD1

cdr3_aa: CSASGVWETQYF
cdr3_nt: TGCAGTGCGTCAGGGGTCTGGGAGACCCAGTACTTC
v_call: TRBV20-1
j_call: TRBJ2-5
clone_size: .
d_call: .

cdr3_aa: CASSLAIVGSAFDSSYEQYF
cdr3_nt: TGCGCCAGCAGCTTGGCCATCGTTGGTAGCGCGTTTGATTCTTCCTACGAGCAGTACTTC
v_call: TRBV5-1
j_call: TRBJ2-7
clone_size: many
d_call: .

cdr3_aa: CAWSGDTEAFF
cdr3_nt: TGTGCCTGGAGTGGCGACACTGAAGCTTTCTTT
v_call: TRBV30
j_call: TRBJ1-1
clone_size: many
d_call: .

cdr3_aa: CAISGIAWDRASYEQYF
cdr3_nt: TGTGCCATCAGTGGGATTGCCTGGGACAGGGCATCCTACGAGCAGTACTTC
v_call: TRBV10-3
j_call: TRBJ2-7
clone_size: many
d_call: TRBD1

cdr3_aa: CASSPPGGASSGTSYNEQFF
cdr3_nt: TGTGCCAGCAGCCCCCCTGGGGGGGCGTCTAGCGGGACCTCCTACAATGAGCAGTTCTTC
v_call: TRBV11-1
j_call: TRBJ2-1
clone_size: .
d_call: TRBD2

cdr3_aa: CASSIGGGQETQYF
cdr3_nt: TGCGCCAGCAGCATTGGAGGAGGGCAAGAGACCCAGTACTTC
v_call: TRBV5-1
j_call: TRBJ2-5
clone_size: few
d_call: .

cdr3_aa: CASSPDGGYLSYEQYF
cdr3_nt: TGTGCCAGCAGTCCCGACGGGGGGTATTTATCCTACGAGCAGTACTTC
v_call: TRBV12-3/TRBV12-4
j_call: TRBJ2-7
clone_size: few
d_call: TRBD2

cdr3_aa: CSAPTGTEQYF
cdr3_nt: TGCAGTGCCCCAACAGGGACCGAGCAGTACTTC
v_call: TRBV20-1
j_call: TRBJ2-7
clone_size: .
d_call: .

cdr3_aa: CASSLWASGSYEQYF
cdr3_nt: TGTGCCAGCAGTTTATGGGCTAGCGGTTCCTACGAGCAGTACTTC
v_call: TRBV27
j_call: TRBJ2-7
clone_size: .
d_call: TRBD2

cdr3_aa: CASSLSRGNEQYF
cdr3_nt: TGTGCCAGCAGCTTATCGAGGGGCAACGAGCAGTACTTC
v_call: TRBV7-9
j_call: TRBJ2-7
clone_size: few
d_call: .

cdr3_aa: CAWSGRTSGRSSYEQYF
cdr3_nt: TGTGCCTGGAGCGGACGGACTAGCGGGAGATCGTCCTACGAGCAGTACTTC
v_call: TRBV30
j_call: TRBJ2-7
clone_size: .
d_call: TRBD2

cdr3_aa: CASSQDRTSGDYNEQFF
cdr3_nt: TGCGCCAGCAGCCAAGATCGGACTAGCGGAGACTACAATGAGCAGTTCTTC
v_call: TRBV4-3
j_call: TRBJ2-1
clone_size: many
d_call: TRBD2

cdr3_aa: CASSLGLAGGWWTEEQYF
cdr3_nt: TGCGCCAGCAGCTTGGGGTTAGCGGGAGGCTGGTGGACGGAAGAGCAGTACTTC
v_call: TRBV5-1
j_call: TRBJ2-7
clone_size: few
d_call: TRBD2

cdr3_aa: CASSVGQQETQYF
cdr3_nt: TGTGCCAGCAGTGTAGGACAGCAAGAGACCCAGTACTTC
v_call: TRBV2
j_call: TRBJ2-5
clone_size: many
d_call: .

cdr3_aa: CASTIRRSGVRPVSTDTQYF
cdr3_nt: TGTGCCAGCACTATTCGGCGATCGGGAGTCCGTCCCGTTAGCACAGATACGCAGTATTTT
v_call: TRBV12-3/TRBV12-4
j_call: TRBJ2-3
clone_size: many
d_call: .

cdr3_aa: CASRPNWRAKSSYNEQFF
cdr3_nt: TGTGCCAGCAGACCTAACTGGAGGGCCAAGAGCTCCTACAATGAGCAGTTCTTC
v_call: TRBV11-2
j_call: TRBJ2-1
clone_size: .
d_call: .

cdr3_aa: CAWMGEGDTQYF
cdr3_nt: TGTGCCTGGATGGGGGAAGGAGATACGCAGTATTTT
v_call: TRBV30
j_call: TRBJ2-3
clone_size: many
d_call: .

cdr3_aa: CASSPQASSVTGSEQFF
cdr3_nt: TGTGCCAGCAGCCCCCAAGCTTCTAGCGTTACTGGGAGTGAGCAGTTCTTC
v_call: TRBV7-2
j_call: TRBJ2-1
clone_size: few
d_call: .

cdr3_aa: CASSLDRRDRTTDTQYF
cdr3_nt: TGTGCCAGCAGCTTAGATCGCCGGGACAGAACCACAGATACGCAGTATTTT
v_call: TRBV7-8
j_call: TRBJ2-3
clone_size: .
d_call: TRBD1

cdr3_aa: CASTLRLSGYTF
cdr3_nt: TGTGCCAGCACTCTTCGGCTTAGTGGCTACACCTTC
v_call: TRBV6-2/TRBV6-3
j_call: TRBJ1-2
clone_size: few
d_call: .

cdr3_aa: CAWSVLAGLSYEQYF
cdr3_nt: TGTGCCTGGAGTGTCTTAGCGGGACTCTCCTACGAGCAGTACTTC
v_call: TRBV30
j_call: TRBJ2-7
clone_size: few
d_call: TRBD2

cdr3_aa: CASSQSGTGAETQYF
cdr3_nt: TGCGCCAGCAGCCAGAGCGGGACAGGGGCAGAGACCCAGTACTTC
v_call: TRBV4-3
j_call: TRBJ2-5
clone_size: .
d_call: TRBD1

cdr3_aa: CASSLKPRLASGGSTDTQYF
cdr3_nt: TGTGCCAGCAGCTTAAAGCCCCGGTTGGCTAGCGGGGGGAGCACAGATACGCAGTATTTT
v_call: TRBV7-3
j_call: TRBJ2-3
clone_size: few
d_call: TRBD2

cdr3_aa: CASSPGQGWTEAFF
cdr3_nt: TGTGCCAGCAGCCCGGGACAGGGTTGGACTGAAGCTTTCTTT
v_call: TRBV9
j_call: TRBJ1-1
clone_size: .
d_call: TRBD1

cdr3_aa: CAISVTGLAGVETQYF
cdr3_nt: TGTGCCATCAGTGTGACGGGACTAGCGGGAGTAGAGACCCAGTACTTC
v_call: TRBV10-3
j_call: TRBJ2-5
clone_size: .
d_call: TRBD2

cdr3_aa: CAASRGGVGANVLTF
cdr3_nt: TGTGCCGCGTCGAGGGGGGGCGTAGGGGCCAACGTCCTGACTTTC
v_call: TRBV24-1
j_call: TRBJ2-6
clone_size: many
d_call: .

cdr3_aa: CASKYPGGTGELFF
cdr3_nt: TGTGCCAGTAAATACCCGGGCGGTACCGGGGAGCTGTTTTTT
v_call: TRBV6-5
j_call: TRBJ2-2
clone_size: many
d_call: .